The clone carrying this T cell receptor (beta chain) was counted at least ten times. This sample was included in a study of T cells in Graves' hyperthyroidism and ophthalmopathy. The CDR3 is made up of 14 amino acids. Trimming removed 8 bases from V and 0 bases from J; junction bases left unmatched: 6. CDR1 and CDR2 from the germline V gene are SGHTA and FQGTGA. From RNA transcripts, TCR beta CDR3 regions were amplified. Primed by the HTBI set, a first-round RT-PCR was run on the TCR CDR3. TCRdb ran MiXCR on the multiplex PCR reads and lists one entry per CDR3 protein. In the table there are nearly 600,000 distinct CDR3 sequences, 11% to 15% of which are singletons.

This TCR derives from a young woman with Graves' ophthalmopathy. This sequence joins TRBV7-3 and TRBJ2-5; 7 bases align to TRBD2. What was sequenced was blood. The CDR3 DNA sequence: TGTGCCAGCGGCCCAGCGGGACACCAAGAGACCCAGTACTTC. Its protein product is CASGPAGHQETQYF.